This TCR beta chain was obtained from a study of vaccination effects on CD4 cells after COVID-19. TCRdb's copy holds only in-frame clones and misses some; the assay was immunoSEQ multiplex PCR. Of tens of thousands of clones listed, 74% are singletons. The CDR3 contains 14 residues. V gave up 5 bases and J gave up 7 bases; unmatched junction bases: 6. Germline CDR1 SGHTA, CDR2 FQGNSA. Following culture for under 12 days, CD4+ T cells were isolated. Participants were vaccinated with two doses of either the BNT162b2 or mRNA-1273 vaccine. Concerning this clone itself: Its cognate antigen is unknown.

Sequenced here: CD4+ T cells from PBMCs cultured without peptide, sampled after COVID-19 vaccination. The J gene is TRBJ2-2, the V gene TRBV7-2, with TRBD2 matching over 8 bases. The clonotype originates from a human donor who received a COVID-19 vaccine. This chain's CDR3 is CASSGRLASGELFF. As DNA, the CDR3 is TGTGCCAGCAGCGGACGACTAGCGAGCGGGGAGCTGTTTTTT.